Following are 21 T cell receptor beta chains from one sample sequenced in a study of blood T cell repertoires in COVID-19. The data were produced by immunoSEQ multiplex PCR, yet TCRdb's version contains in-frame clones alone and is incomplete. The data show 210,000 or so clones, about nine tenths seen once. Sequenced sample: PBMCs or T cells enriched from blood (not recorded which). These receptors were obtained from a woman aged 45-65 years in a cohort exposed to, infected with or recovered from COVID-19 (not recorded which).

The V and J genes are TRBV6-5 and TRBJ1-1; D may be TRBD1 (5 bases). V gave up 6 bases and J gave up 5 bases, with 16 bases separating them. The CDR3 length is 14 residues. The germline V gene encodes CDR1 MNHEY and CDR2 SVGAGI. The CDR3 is CASSPGLRGTEAFF. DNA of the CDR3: TGTGCCAGCAGCCCGGGACTCCGGGGGACTGAAGCTTTCTTT.

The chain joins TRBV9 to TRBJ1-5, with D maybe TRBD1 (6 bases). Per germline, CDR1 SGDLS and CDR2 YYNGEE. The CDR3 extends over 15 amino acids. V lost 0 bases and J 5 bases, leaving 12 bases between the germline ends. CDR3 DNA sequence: TGTGCCAGCAGCGTAGAGGGGGGGCCTTATCAGCCCCAGCATTTT. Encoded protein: CASSVEGGPYQPQHF.

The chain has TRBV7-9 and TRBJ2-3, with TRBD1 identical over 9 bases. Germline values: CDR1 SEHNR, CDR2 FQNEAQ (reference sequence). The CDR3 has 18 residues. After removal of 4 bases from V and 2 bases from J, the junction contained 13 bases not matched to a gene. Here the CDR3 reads CASSSGQGTLGNTDTQYF. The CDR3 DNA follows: TGTGCCAGCAGCTCCGGACAGGGGACTCTAGGAAACACAGATACGCAGTATTTT.

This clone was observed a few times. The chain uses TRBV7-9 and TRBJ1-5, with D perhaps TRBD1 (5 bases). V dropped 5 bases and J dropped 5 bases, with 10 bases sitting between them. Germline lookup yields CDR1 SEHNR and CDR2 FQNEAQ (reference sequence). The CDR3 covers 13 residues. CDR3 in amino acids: CASSHDSYQPQHF. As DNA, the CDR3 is TGTGCCAGCAGCCATGACAGTTATCAGCCCCAGCATTTT.

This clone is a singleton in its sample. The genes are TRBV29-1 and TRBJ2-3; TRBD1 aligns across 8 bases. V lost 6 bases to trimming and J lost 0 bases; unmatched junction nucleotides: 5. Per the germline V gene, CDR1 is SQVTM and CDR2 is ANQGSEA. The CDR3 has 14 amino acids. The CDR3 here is CSVQGDLSTDTQYF. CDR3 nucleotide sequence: TGCAGCGTACAGGGGGACCTAAGCACAGATACGCAGTATTTT.

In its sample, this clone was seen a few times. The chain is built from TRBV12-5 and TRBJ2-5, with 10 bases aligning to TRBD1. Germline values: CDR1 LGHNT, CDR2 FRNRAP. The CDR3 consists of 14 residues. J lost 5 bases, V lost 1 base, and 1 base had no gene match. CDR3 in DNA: TGTGCTAGTGGTTTGGGGGGACAGGGGGAGACCCAGTACTTC. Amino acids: CASGLGGQGETQYF.

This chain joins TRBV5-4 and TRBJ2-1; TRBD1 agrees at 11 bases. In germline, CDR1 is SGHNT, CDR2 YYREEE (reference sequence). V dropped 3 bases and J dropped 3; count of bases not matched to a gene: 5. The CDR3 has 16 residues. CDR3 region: CASSSGTGGSYNEQFF. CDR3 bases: TGTGCCAGCAGCTCAGGGACAGGGGGTAGCTACAATGAGCAGTTCTTC.

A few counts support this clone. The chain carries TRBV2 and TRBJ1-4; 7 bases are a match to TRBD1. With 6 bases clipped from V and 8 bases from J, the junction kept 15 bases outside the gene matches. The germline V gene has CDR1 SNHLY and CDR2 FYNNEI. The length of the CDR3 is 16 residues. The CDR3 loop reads CASRMWSGTAGEKLFF. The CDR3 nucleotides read TGTGCCAGCAGGATGTGGTCCGGGACAGCAGGGGAAAAACTGTTTTTT.

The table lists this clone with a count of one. CDR3 residues: CASSVGGPGGETQYF. The CDR3, as DNA: TGTGCCAGCAGCGTAGGGGGGCCGGGAGGGGAGACCCAGTACTTC. The gene calls are TRBV9 and TRBJ2-5, with TRBD2 matching over 8 bases. The CDR3 spans 15 residues. Losses at the gene ends were 0 bases for V and 5 bases for J; bases not matched to a gene: 6. Germline-derived CDR1 and CDR2 are SGDLS and YYNGEE.

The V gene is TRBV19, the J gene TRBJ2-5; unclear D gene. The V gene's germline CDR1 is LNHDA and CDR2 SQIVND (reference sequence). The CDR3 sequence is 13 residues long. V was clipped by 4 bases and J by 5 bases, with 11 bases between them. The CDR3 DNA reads TGTGCCAGTAGTACGGGTCCAAGGGAGACCCAGTACTTC. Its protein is CASSTGPRETQYF.

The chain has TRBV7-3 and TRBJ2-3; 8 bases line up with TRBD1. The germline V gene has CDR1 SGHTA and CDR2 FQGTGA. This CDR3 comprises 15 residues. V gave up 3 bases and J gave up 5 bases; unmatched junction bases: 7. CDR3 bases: TGTGCCAGCAGCTTCAGGGGGCGCGAGGTAGATACGCAGTATTTT. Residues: CASSFRGREVDTQYF.

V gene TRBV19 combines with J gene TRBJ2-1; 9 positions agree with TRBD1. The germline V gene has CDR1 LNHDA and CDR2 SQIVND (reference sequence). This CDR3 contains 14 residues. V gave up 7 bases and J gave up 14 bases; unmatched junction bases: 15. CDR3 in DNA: TGTGCCAGTACCAAACCCGGGACAGGGATTCTTAAGTTCTTC. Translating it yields CASTKPGTGILKFF.

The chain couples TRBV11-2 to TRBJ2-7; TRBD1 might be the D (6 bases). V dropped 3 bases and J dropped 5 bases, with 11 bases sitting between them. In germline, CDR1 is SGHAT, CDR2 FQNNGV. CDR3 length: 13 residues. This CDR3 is CASSFPGGDEQYF. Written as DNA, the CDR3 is TGTGCCAGCAGCTTCCCTGGGGGCGACGAGCAGTACTTC.

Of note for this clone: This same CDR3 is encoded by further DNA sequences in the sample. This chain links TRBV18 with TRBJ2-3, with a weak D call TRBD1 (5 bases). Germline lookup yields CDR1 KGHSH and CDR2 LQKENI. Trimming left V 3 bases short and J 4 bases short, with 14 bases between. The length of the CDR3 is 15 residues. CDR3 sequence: CASSPPGQGSDTQYF. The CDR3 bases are TGTGCCAGCTCACCCCCTGGGCAGGGTTCAGATACGCAGTATTTT.

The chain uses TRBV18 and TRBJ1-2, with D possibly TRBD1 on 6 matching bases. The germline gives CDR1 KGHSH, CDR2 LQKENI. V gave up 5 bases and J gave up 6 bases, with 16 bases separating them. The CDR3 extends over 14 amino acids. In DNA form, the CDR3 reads TGTGCCAGCTCATCTAACGACAGGATCGATGGCTACACCTTC. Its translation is CASSSNDRIDGYTF.

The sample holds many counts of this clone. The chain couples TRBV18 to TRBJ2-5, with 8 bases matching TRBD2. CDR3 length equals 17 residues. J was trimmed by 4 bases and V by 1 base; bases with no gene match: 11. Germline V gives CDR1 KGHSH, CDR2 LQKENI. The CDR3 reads CASSPRPSGGGGETQYF. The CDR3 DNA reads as TGTGCCAGCTCACCACGGCCGAGCGGGGGAGGTGGAGAGACCCAGTACTTC.

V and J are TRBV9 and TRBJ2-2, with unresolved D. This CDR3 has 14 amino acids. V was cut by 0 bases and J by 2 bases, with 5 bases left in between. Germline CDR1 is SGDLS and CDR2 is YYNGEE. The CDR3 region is CASSVGHNTGELFF. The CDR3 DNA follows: TGTGCCAGCAGCGTAGGGCACAACACCGGGGAGCTGTTTTTT.

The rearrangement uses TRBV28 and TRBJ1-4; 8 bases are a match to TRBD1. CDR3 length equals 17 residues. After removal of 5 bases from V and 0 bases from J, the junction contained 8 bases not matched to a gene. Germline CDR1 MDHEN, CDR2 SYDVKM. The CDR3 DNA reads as TGTGCCAGCAGTCATCGGACAGGGAGAACAACTAATGAAAAACTGTTTTTT. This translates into CASSHRTGRTTNEKLFF.

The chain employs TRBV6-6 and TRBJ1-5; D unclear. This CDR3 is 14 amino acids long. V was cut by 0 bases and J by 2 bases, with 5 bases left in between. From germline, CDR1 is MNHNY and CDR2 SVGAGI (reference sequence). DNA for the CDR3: TGTGCCAGCAGTTACTCCGGGGGCAATCAGCCCCAGCATTTT. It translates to CASSYSGGNQPQHF.

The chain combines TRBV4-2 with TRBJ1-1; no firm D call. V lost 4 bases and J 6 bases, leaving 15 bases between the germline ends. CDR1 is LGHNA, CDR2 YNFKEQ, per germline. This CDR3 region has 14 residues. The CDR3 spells CASSPVGIIAEAFF. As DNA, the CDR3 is TGTGCCAGCAGCCCAGTCGGGATTATCGCTGAAGCTTTCTTT.

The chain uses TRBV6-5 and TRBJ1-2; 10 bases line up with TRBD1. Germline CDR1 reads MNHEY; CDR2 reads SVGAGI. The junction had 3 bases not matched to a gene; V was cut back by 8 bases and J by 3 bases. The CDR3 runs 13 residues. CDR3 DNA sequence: TGTGCCAGCCGAGGGACAGGGGACTATGGCTACACCTTC. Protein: CASRGTGDYGYTF.